These T cell receptor beta chains were read from a single sample in a study of Graves' ophthalmopathy and Graves' hyperthyroidism. TCRdb called the multiplex PCR reads again in MiXCR, with one record for every CDR3 protein. The sample shows about 370,000 distinct CDR3 sequences, about a sixth of them seen only once. Specimen: peripheral blood. The receptors derive from an adult woman with stable Graves' hyperthyroidism. Each CDR3 is given with its conserved first and last residue. The order of the fields is J gene, clone size, D gene, V gene, CDR3 protein, CDR3 DNA. D genes are given only for firm matches. Clone size appears in some rows only: once, few, many, or a class for an expanded clone.

j_gene: TRBJ2-2; abundance: many; d_gene: -; v_gene: TRBV2; CDR3aa: CACGTQSSGELFF; CDR3nt: TGTGCCTGCGGGACACAATCTTCCGGGGAGCTGTTTTTT
j_gene: TRBJ2-7; abundance: many; d_gene: TRBD2; v_gene: TRBV28; CDR3aa: CASSRYPGGSYEQYF; CDR3nt: TGTGCCAGCAGTCGATACCCGGGGGGCTCCTACGAGCAGTACTTC
j_gene: TRBJ2-5; abundance: -; d_gene: -; v_gene: TRBV12-3/TRBV12-4; CDR3aa: CASSATGRGGWTQYF; CDR3nt: TGTGCCAGCAGTGCTACAGGCAGGGGCGGGTGGACCCAGTACTTC
j_gene: TRBJ1-2; abundance: many; d_gene: -; v_gene: TRBV11-2; CDR3aa: CASSQAGGRNYGYTF; CDR3nt: TGTGCCAGCAGCCAGGCGGGGGGTAGGAACTATGGCTACACCTTC
j_gene: TRBJ2-5; abundance: many; d_gene: -; v_gene: TRBV6-1; CDR3aa: CASRGSESETQYF; CDR3nt: TGTGCCAGCAGAGGGAGTGAGTCGGAGACCCAGTACTTC
j_gene: TRBJ1-1; abundance: -; d_gene: -; v_gene: TRBV6-5; CDR3aa: CASSYSVESYTEAFF; CDR3nt: TGTGCCAGCAGTTACTCGGTCGAAAGTTACACTGAAGCTTTCTTT
j_gene: TRBJ2-5; abundance: many; d_gene: -; v_gene: TRBV20-1; CDR3aa: CSARGSWTSNQETQYF; CDR3nt: TGCAGTGCTAGGGGGTCTTGGACATCGAACCAAGAGACCCAGTACTTC
j_gene: TRBJ2-7; abundance: many; d_gene: TRBD2; v_gene: TRBV2; CDR3aa: CASSRLAGVRGEQYF; CDR3nt: TGTGCCAGCAGCCGACTAGCGGGAGTTCGGGGCGAGCAGTACTTC
j_gene: TRBJ2-7; abundance: many; d_gene: -; v_gene: TRBV4-1; CDR3aa: CASSHSPGRSYEQYF; CDR3nt: TGCGCCAGCAGCCACTCCCCGGGACGGTCCTACGAGCAGTACTTC
j_gene: TRBJ1-1; abundance: many; d_gene: TRBD1; v_gene: TRBV19; CDR3aa: CASIGKRGLNTEAFF; CDR3nt: TGTGCCAGTATCGGGAAAAGGGGGCTGAACACTGAAGCTTTCTTT
j_gene: TRBJ1-2; abundance: many; d_gene: TRBD1; v_gene: TRBV28; CDR3aa: CASSKTGTNYGYTF; CDR3nt: TGTGCCAGCAGTAAGACAGGGACAAACTATGGCTACACCTTC
j_gene: TRBJ1-5; abundance: many; d_gene: -; v_gene: TRBV12-3/TRBV12-4; CDR3aa: CASRPGTNQPQHF; CDR3nt: TGTGCCAGCAGACCAGGTACTAATCAGCCCCAGCATTTT
j_gene: TRBJ2-7; abundance: many; d_gene: TRBD2; v_gene: TRBV6-1; CDR3aa: CASRRGGGGLYEQYF; CDR3nt: TGTGCCAGCAGAAGGGGCGGCGGGGGGTTGTACGAGCAGTACTTC
j_gene: TRBJ2-4; abundance: few; d_gene: TRBD2; v_gene: TRBV11-2; CDR3aa: CASSLLGGGSGTSSRNIQYF; CDR3nt: TGTGCCAGCAGCCTGTTAGGGGGGGGTAGCGGGACGTCTTCTAGAAACATTCAGTACTTC
j_gene: TRBJ2-7; abundance: many; d_gene: TRBD1; v_gene: TRBV6-5; CDR3aa: CASRTGTGQSEQYF; CDR3nt: TGTGCCAGCAGGACCGGGACAGGGCAATCCGAGCAGTACTTC
j_gene: TRBJ2-5; abundance: many; d_gene: TRBD1; v_gene: TRBV24-1; CDR3aa: CATARGQEETQYF; CDR3nt: TGTGCCACCGCACGGGGACAGGAAGAGACCCAGTACTTC
j_gene: TRBJ1-1; abundance: many; d_gene: -; v_gene: TRBV2; CDR3aa: CASGRRGGDTEAFF; CDR3nt: TGTGCCAGCGGGAGAAGGGGTGGGGACACTGAAGCTTTCTTT
j_gene: TRBJ1-5; abundance: many; d_gene: -; v_gene: TRBV19; CDR3aa: CASSQESNSNQPQHF; CDR3nt: TGTGCCAGTAGTCAAGAATCAAATAGCAATCAGCCCCAGCATTTT
j_gene: TRBJ2-7; abundance: many; d_gene: TRBD2; v_gene: TRBV11-1; CDR3aa: CASSPASGPRTSGIYEQYF; CDR3nt: TGTGCCAGCAGCCCTGCCTCAGGTCCCCGTACTAGCGGGATCTACGAGCAGTACTTC
j_gene: TRBJ1-2; abundance: many; d_gene: -; v_gene: TRBV27; CDR3aa: CASSLLAGVGNGYTF; CDR3nt: TGTGCCAGCAGTTTATTAGCAGGGGTAGGGAATGGCTACACCTTC
j_gene: TRBJ2-7; abundance: -; d_gene: TRBD2; v_gene: TRBV9; CDR3aa: CASSVGAGDSYEQYF; CDR3nt: TGTGCCAGCAGCGTAGGAGCGGGGGACTCCTACGAGCAGTACTTC
j_gene: TRBJ1-1; abundance: -; d_gene: TRBD1; v_gene: TRBV6-4; CDR3aa: CASSDPGQGLGMNTEAFF; CDR3nt: TGTGCCAGCAGCGACCCGGGACAGGGGTTGGGGATGAACACTGAAGCTTTCTTT
j_gene: TRBJ1-1; abundance: many; d_gene: -; v_gene: TRBV2; CDR3aa: CASSEGGGLYTEAFF; CDR3nt: TGTGCCAGCAGTGAAGGAGGGGGTTTGTACACTGAAGCTTTCTTT
j_gene: TRBJ2-2; abundance: many; d_gene: TRBD2; v_gene: TRBV5-1; CDR3aa: CASSLAGGLNAGELFF; CDR3nt: TGCGCCAGCAGCTTGGCGGGGGGATTAAACGCCGGGGAGCTGTTTTTT
j_gene: TRBJ2-2; abundance: few; d_gene: TRBD2; v_gene: TRBV5-1; CDR3aa: CASSAGLAGGLALDTGELFF; CDR3nt: TGCGCCAGCAGCGCCGGACTAGCGGGAGGGCTAGCACTAGACACCGGGGAGCTGTTTTTT
j_gene: TRBJ1-2; abundance: -; d_gene: -; v_gene: TRBV7-2; CDR3aa: CASSARTGSTRNGYTF; CDR3nt: TGTGCCAGCAGCGCAAGAACAGGGAGTACTCGAAATGGCTACACCTTC
j_gene: TRBJ2-7; abundance: many; d_gene: TRBD1; v_gene: TRBV28; CDR3aa: CASSFTDREHEQYF; CDR3nt: TGTGCCAGCAGTTTCACCGACAGGGAGCACGAGCAGTACTTC
j_gene: TRBJ1-5; abundance: -; d_gene: -; v_gene: TRBV20-1; CDR3aa: CSAAGEGPQHF; CDR3nt: TGCAGTGCTGCCGGGGAAGGGCCCCAGCATTTT
j_gene: TRBJ2-7; abundance: many; d_gene: TRBD1; v_gene: TRBV11-2; CDR3aa: CASSYQGAGYEQYF; CDR3nt: TGTGCCAGCAGCTACCAGGGGGCGGGCTACGAGCAGTACTTC
j_gene: TRBJ2-4; abundance: few; d_gene: -; v_gene: TRBV5-1; CDR3aa: CASSPDRRLAKNIQYF; CDR3nt: TGCGCCAGCAGCCCGGACAGACGATTAGCCAAAAACATTCAGTACTTC
j_gene: TRBJ1-2; abundance: many; d_gene: TRBD1; v_gene: TRBV28; CDR3aa: CASTPFGQGGYGYTF; CDR3nt: TGTGCCAGCACCCCCTTTGGACAGGGGGGCTATGGCTACACCTTC
j_gene: TRBJ1-5; abundance: many; d_gene: -; v_gene: TRBV19; CDR3aa: CASSVRRWAGLRTQPQHF; CDR3nt: TGTGCCAGTAGTGTACGTCGTTGGGCAGGTCTAAGGACTCAGCCCCAGCATTTT
j_gene: TRBJ1-5; abundance: many; d_gene: -; v_gene: TRBV15; CDR3aa: CATSRNMAYSNQPQHF; CDR3nt: TGTGCCACCAGCAGAAACATGGCCTATAGCAATCAGCCCCAGCATTTT
j_gene: TRBJ2-7; abundance: many; d_gene: -; v_gene: TRBV28; CDR3aa: CASSVPGSSYEQYF; CDR3nt: TGTGCCAGCAGTGTCCCTGGGTCCTCCTACGAGCAGTACTTC
j_gene: TRBJ1-5; abundance: many; d_gene: -; v_gene: TRBV20-1; CDR3aa: CSARRSPNQPQHF; CDR3nt: TGCAGTGCTAGAAGAAGTCCCAATCAGCCCCAGCATTTT
j_gene: TRBJ2-2; abundance: many; d_gene: TRBD2; v_gene: TRBV19; CDR3aa: CASTTSGRAPTGELFF; CDR3nt: TGTGCCAGTACTACGAGCGGGAGGGCCCCCACCGGGGAGCTGTTTTTT
j_gene: TRBJ1-1; abundance: many; d_gene: -; v_gene: TRBV15; CDR3aa: CATSRVGGEAFF; CDR3nt: TGTGCCACCAGCAGAGTAGGGGGAGAAGCTTTCTTT
j_gene: TRBJ2-5; abundance: many; d_gene: TRBD2; v_gene: TRBV20-1; CDR3aa: CSARGNLPSGPQETQYF; CDR3nt: TGCAGTGCTAGAGGGAACCTTCCTAGCGGTCCTCAAGAGACCCAGTACTTC
j_gene: TRBJ2-7; abundance: many; d_gene: TRBD1; v_gene: TRBV6-2/TRBV6-3; CDR3aa: CASSYQPQGPTYEQYF; CDR3nt: TGTGCCAGCAGTTACCAGCCACAGGGGCCAACCTACGAGCAGTACTTC
j_gene: TRBJ2-7; abundance: many; d_gene: TRBD2; v_gene: TRBV6-1; CDR3aa: CASRKTSGYSYEQYF; CDR3nt: TGTGCCAGCAGAAAAACTAGCGGCTACTCCTACGAGCAGTACTTC
j_gene: TRBJ1-6; abundance: -; d_gene: TRBD1; v_gene: TRBV6-1; CDR3aa: CASSTDRGDSYNSPLHF; CDR3nt: TGTGCCAGCAGTACGGACAGGGGAGATTCCTATAATTCACCCCTCCACTTT
j_gene: TRBJ1-1; abundance: many; d_gene: -; v_gene: TRBV29-1; CDR3aa: CSVSGLRLNTEAFF; CDR3nt: TGCAGCGTTTCCGGTCTCCGTTTGAACACTGAAGCTTTCTTT
j_gene: TRBJ2-5; abundance: many; d_gene: TRBD2; v_gene: TRBV2; CDR3aa: CASSGGSLETQYF; CDR3nt: TGTGCCAGCTCGGGGGGTTCTCTTGAGACCCAGTACTTC
j_gene: TRBJ1-5; abundance: many; d_gene: -; v_gene: TRBV6-1; CDR3aa: CASSEGGQPQHF; CDR3nt: TGTGCCAGCAGCGAAGGGGGTCAGCCCCAGCATTTT
j_gene: TRBJ1-2; abundance: many; d_gene: -; v_gene: TRBV11-1; CDR3aa: CASSLAGAGTLANYGYTF; CDR3nt: TGTGCCAGCAGCTTAGCCGGAGCAGGGACACTAGCTAACTATGGCTACACCTTC
j_gene: TRBJ2-5; abundance: many; d_gene: -; v_gene: TRBV28; CDR3aa: CASSLGIRETQYF; CDR3nt: TGTGCCAGCAGTTTAGGGATCAGGGAGACCCAGTACTTC
j_gene: TRBJ2-7; abundance: many; d_gene: -; v_gene: TRBV5-1; CDR3aa: CASSLLSGSNYEQYF; CDR3nt: TGCGCCAGCAGCTTGCTCAGCGGTTCAAACTACGAGCAGTACTTC
j_gene: TRBJ1-2; abundance: many; d_gene: -; v_gene: TRBV2; CDR3aa: CASFGPNGYTF; CDR3nt: TGTGCCAGCTTTGGTCCGAATGGCTACACCTTC
j_gene: TRBJ2-7; abundance: many; d_gene: -; v_gene: TRBV6-1; CDR3aa: CASSEARGRLYEQYF; CDR3nt: TGTGCCAGCAGTGAGGCACGGGGGCGCTTATACGAGCAGTACTTC
j_gene: TRBJ1-2; abundance: many; d_gene: -; v_gene: TRBV29-1; CDR3aa: CSVEDLKSGTYGYTF; CDR3nt: TGCAGCGTTGAAGACCTTAAATCAGGGACCTATGGCTACACCTTC
j_gene: TRBJ2-7; abundance: -; d_gene: TRBD1; v_gene: TRBV18; CDR3aa: CASRSGQKYEQYF; CDR3nt: TGTGCCAGCCGCTCGGGACAGAAATACGAGCAGTACTTC
j_gene: TRBJ1-1; abundance: -; d_gene: -; v_gene: TRBV10-3; CDR3aa: CAISESHPGMNTEAFF; CDR3nt: TGTGCCATCAGTGAGTCGCATCCAGGGATGAACACTGAAGCTTTCTTT
j_gene: TRBJ1-2; abundance: many; d_gene: TRBD1; v_gene: TRBV6-5; CDR3aa: CASRPGQTLWGYTF; CDR3nt: TGTGCCAGCAGACCGGGACAGACTCTATGGGGCTACACCTTC
j_gene: TRBJ2-7; abundance: many; d_gene: TRBD1; v_gene: TRBV5-1; CDR3aa: CASSPRDRELSYEQYF; CDR3nt: TGCGCCAGCAGCCCCAGGGACAGGGAGCTTTCCTACGAGCAGTACTTC
j_gene: TRBJ1-2; abundance: -; d_gene: TRBD1; v_gene: TRBV27; CDR3aa: CASSQTGYYGYTF; CDR3nt: TGTGCCAGCAGTCAGACAGGGTACTACGGTTACACCTTC
j_gene: TRBJ1-5; abundance: many; d_gene: -; v_gene: TRBV10-3; CDR3aa: CAIRADSNQPQHF; CDR3nt: TGTGCCATCAGGGCGGATAGCAATCAGCCCCAGCATTTT
j_gene: TRBJ2-7; abundance: few; d_gene: TRBD2; v_gene: TRBV11-2; CDR3aa: CASSLGGSIYEQYF; CDR3nt: TGTGCCAGCAGCTTGGGCGGGAGCATCTACGAGCAGTACTTC
j_gene: TRBJ2-2; abundance: many; d_gene: -; v_gene: TRBV3-1; CDR3aa: CASSHYTGELFF; CDR3nt: TGTGCCAGCAGCCATTATACCGGGGAGCTGTTTTTT
j_gene: TRBJ1-5; abundance: -; d_gene: -; v_gene: TRBV12-3/TRBV12-4; CDR3aa: CASSFSGLANQPQHF; CDR3nt: TGTGCCAGCAGTTTTTCCGGATTAGCAAATCAGCCCCAGCATTTT
j_gene: TRBJ2-5; abundance: many; d_gene: TRBD1; v_gene: TRBV11-2; CDR3aa: CASRQPGTGKETQYF; CDR3nt: TGTGCCAGCAGACAACCAGGGACAGGGAAAGAGACCCAGTACTTC